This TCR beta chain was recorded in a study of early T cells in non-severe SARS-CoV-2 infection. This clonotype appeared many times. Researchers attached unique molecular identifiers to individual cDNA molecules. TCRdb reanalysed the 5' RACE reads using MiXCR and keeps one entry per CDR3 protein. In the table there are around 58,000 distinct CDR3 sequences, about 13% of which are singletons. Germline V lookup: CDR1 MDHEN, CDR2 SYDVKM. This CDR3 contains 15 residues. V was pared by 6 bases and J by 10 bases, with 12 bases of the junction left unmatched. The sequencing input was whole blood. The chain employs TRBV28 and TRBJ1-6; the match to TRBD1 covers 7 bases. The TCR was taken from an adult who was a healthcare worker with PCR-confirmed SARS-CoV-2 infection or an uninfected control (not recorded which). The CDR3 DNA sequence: TGTGCCAGCAGGCCCTACCTCGAAGGGGGCTCACCCCTCCACTTT. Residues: CASRPYLEGGSPLHF.